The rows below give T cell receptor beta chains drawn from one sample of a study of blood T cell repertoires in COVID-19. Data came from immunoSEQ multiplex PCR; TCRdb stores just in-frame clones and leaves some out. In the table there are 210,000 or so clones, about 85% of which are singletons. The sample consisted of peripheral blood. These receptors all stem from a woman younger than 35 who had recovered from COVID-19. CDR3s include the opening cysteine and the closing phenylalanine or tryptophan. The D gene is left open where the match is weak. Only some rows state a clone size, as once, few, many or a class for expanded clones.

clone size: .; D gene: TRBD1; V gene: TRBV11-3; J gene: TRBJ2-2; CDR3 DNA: TGTGCCAGCAGCTTTAACACAGGGGGCCGGAGCGGGGAGCTGTTTTTT; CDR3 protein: CASSFNTGGRSGELFF
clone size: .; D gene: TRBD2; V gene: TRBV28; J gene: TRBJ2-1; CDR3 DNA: TGTGCCAGCAGTCAAATGGGACTAGCGGGGAGTAATGAGCAGTTCTTC; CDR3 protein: CASSQMGLAGSNEQFF
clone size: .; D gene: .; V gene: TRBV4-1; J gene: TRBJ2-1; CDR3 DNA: TGCGCCAGCAGCCAAGGGGTTTTTGTGGAGGCCGGCTACAATGAGCAGTTCTTC; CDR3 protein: CASSQGVFVEAGYNEQFF
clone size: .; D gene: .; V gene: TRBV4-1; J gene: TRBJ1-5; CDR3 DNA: TGCGCCAGCAGCCAAGGAGGGGTGGGCCCCAGGGGTCCTCAGCCCCAGCATTTT; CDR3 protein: CASSQGGVGPRGPQPQHF
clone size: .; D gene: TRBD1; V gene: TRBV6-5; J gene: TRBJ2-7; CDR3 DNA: TGTGCCAGCAGCCGGGCCGGGACAGGGGGCTACGAGCAGTACTTC; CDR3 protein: CASSRAGTGGYEQYF
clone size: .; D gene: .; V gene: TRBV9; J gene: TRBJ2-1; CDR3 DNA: TGTGCCAGCAGCCCTAGATACAATGAGCAGTTCTTC; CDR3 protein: CASSPRYNEQFF
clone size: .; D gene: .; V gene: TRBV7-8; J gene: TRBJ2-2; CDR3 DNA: TGTGCCAGCAGCTTAGATCCAGGGCGCACCGGGGAGCTGTTTTTT; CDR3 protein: CASSLDPGRTGELFF
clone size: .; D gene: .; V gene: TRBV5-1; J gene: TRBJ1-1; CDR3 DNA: TGCGCCAGCAGCTACAGATCGAACACTGAAGCTTTCTTT; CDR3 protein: CASSYRSNTEAFF
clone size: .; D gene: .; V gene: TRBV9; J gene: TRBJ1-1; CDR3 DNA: TGTGCCAGCGGCACAGGGAACACTGAAGCTTTCTTT; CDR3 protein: CASGTGNTEAFF
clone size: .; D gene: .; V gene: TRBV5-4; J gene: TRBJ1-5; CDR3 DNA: TGTGCCAGCAGCTTGGAGGCAGGCCAGCCCCAGCATTTT; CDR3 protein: CASSLEAGQPQHF
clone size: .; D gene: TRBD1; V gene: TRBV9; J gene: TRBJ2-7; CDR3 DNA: TGTGCCAGCAGCGTGGGAGACAGGGCCTCCTACGAGCAGTACTTC; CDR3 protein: CASSVGDRASYEQYF
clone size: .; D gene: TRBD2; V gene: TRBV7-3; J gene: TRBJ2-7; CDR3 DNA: TGTGCCAGCAGCTTAGAAGCGGGAGGCTCCTACGAGCAGTACTTC; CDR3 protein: CASSLEAGGSYEQYF
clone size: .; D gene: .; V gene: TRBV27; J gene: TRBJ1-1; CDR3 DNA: TGTGCCAGCAGTTTATTGGGGCTGGCTGAAGCTTTCTTT; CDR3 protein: CASSLLGLAEAFF
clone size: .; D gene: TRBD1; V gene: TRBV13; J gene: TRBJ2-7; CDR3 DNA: TGTGCCAGCAGCCCCAGGGACAGCAACTACGAGCAGTACTTC; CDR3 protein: CASSPRDSNYEQYF
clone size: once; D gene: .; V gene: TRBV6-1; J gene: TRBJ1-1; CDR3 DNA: TGTGCCAGCAGTGAAAGGGGGAACACTGAAGCTTTCTTT; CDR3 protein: CASSERGNTEAFF
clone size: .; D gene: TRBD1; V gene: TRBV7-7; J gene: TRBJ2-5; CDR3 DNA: TGTGCCAGCAGCCCCCGCCCCCACGGACAGGGGGGGGAGACCCAGTACTTC; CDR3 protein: CASSPRPHGQGGETQYF
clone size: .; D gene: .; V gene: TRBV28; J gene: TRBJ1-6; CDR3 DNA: TGTGCCAGCAGTTTCATCACACCCAGCTCCTATAATTCACCCCTCCACTTT; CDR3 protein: CASSFITPSSYNSPLHF
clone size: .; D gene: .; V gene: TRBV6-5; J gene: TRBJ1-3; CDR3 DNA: TGTGCCAGCAGTTACTCTGGAGGGTCTGGAAACACCATATATTTT; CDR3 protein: CASSYSGGSGNTIYF
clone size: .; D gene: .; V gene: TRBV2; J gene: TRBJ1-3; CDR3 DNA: TGTGCCAGCAGTAGAGATCCTGGAAACACCATATATTTT; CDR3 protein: CASSRDPGNTIYF
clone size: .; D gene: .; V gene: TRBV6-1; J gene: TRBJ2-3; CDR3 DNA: TGTGCCAGCAGTGAAGCGTGGGGGCAGGGAAAGTATTTT; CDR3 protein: CASSEAWGQGKYF
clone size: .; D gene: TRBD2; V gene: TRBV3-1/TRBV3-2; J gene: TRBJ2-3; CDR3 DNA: TGTGCCAGCAGCCTAACTAGCGGGAGCACAGATACGCAGTATTTT; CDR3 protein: CASSLTSGSTDTQYF
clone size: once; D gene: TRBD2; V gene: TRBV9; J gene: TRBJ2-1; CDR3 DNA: TGTGCCAGCAGCGCCGGTGGGACTAGCGGGTACAATGAGCAGTTCTTC; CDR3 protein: CASSAGGTSGYNEQFF
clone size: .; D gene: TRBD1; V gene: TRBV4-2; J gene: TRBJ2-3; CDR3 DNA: TGTGCCAGCAGGGGGGACAGGGGAAGGGGCCCAGATACGCAGTATTTT; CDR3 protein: CASRGDRGRGPDTQYF
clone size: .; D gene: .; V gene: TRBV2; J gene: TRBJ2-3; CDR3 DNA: TGTGCCAGCAGTGAATTTGGCGGGATGAGCACAGATACGCAGTATTTT; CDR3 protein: CASSEFGGMSTDTQYF
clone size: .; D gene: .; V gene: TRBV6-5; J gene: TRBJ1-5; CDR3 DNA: TGTGCCAGCGAATTAGGACACACTCAGCCCCAGCATTTT; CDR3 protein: CASELGHTQPQHF
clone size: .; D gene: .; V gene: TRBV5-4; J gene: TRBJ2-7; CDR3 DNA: TGTGCCAGCAGCTTGGCGGCAGGGAATCGCTACGAGCAGTACTTC; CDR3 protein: CASSLAAGNRYEQYF
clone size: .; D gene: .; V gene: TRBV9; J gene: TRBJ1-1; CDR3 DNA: TGTGCCAGCAGCCTCAATCGGGAGACGAACACTGAAGCTTTCTTT; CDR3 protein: CASSLNRETNTEAFF
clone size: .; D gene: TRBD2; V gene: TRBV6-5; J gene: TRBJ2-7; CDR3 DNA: TGTGCCAGCAATCTAGCGGGAGCTCAAACCTACGAGCAGTACTTC; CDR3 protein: CASNLAGAQTYEQYF
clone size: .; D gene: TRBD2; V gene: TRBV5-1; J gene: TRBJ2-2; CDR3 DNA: TGCGCCAGCAGCTTGGCCGAGGTAGCGGGAGCTACCGGGGAGCTGTTTTTT; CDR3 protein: CASSLAEVAGATGELFF
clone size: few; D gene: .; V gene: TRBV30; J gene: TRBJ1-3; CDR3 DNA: TGTGCCTGGACGAAAGCCTCTGGAAACACCATATATTTT; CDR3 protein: CAWTKASGNTIYF
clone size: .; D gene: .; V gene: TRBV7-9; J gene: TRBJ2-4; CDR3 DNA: TGTGCCAGCAGCTTAGCGTCCCTAGGAGAAAACATTCAGTACTTC; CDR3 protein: CASSLASLGENIQYF